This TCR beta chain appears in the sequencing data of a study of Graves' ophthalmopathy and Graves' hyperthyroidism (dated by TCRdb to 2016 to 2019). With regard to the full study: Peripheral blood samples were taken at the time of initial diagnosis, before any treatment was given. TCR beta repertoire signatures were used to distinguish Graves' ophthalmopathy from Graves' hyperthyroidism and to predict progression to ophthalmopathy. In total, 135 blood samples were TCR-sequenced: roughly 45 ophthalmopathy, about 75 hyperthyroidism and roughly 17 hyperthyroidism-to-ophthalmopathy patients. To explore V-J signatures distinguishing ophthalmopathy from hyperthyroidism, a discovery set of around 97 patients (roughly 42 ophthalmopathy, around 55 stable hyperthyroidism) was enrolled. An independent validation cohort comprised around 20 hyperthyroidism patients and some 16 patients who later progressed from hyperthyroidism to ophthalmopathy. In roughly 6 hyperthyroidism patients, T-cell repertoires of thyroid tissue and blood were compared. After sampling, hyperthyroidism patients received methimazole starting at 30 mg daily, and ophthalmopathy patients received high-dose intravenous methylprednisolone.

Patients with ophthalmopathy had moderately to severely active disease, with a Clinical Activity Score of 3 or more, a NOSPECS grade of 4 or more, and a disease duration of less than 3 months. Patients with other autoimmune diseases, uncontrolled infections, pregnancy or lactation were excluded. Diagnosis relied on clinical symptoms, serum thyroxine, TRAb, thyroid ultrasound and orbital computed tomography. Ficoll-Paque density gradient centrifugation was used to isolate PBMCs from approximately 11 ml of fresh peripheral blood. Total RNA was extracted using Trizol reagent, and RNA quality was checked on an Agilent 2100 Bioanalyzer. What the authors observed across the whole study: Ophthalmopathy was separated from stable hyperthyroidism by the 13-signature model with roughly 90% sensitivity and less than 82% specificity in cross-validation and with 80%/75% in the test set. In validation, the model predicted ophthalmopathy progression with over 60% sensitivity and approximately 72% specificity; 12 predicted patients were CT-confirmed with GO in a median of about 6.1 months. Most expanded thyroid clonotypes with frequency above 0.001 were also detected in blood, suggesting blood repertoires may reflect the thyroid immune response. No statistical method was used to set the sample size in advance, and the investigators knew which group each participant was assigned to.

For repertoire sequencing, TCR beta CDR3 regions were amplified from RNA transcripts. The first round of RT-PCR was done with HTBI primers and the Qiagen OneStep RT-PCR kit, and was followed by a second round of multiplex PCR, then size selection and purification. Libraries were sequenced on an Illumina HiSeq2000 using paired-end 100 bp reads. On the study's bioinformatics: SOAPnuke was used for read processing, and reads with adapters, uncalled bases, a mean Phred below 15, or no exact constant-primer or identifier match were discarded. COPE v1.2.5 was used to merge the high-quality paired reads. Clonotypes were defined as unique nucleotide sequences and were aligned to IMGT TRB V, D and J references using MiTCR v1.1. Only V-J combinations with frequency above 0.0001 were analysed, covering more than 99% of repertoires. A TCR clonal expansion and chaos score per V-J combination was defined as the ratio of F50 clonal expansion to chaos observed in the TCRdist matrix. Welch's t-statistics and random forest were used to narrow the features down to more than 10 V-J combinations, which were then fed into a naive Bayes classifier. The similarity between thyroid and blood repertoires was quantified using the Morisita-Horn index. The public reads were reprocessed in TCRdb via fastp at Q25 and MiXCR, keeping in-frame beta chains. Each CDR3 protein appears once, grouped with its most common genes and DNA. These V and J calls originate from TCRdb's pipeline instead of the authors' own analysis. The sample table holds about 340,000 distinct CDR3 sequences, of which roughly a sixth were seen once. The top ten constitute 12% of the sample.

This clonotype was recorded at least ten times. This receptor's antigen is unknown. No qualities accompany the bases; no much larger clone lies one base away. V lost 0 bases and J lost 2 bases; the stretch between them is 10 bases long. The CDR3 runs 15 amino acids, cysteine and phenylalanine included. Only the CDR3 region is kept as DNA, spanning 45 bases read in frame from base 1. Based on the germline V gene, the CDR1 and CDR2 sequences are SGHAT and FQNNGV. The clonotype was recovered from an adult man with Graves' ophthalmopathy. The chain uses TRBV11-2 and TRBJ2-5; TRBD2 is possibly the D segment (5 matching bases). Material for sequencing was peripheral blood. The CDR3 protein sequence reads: CASSLEASIQETQYF. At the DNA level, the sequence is TGTGCCAGCAGCTTAGAGGCTAGCATACAAGAGACCCAGTACTTC. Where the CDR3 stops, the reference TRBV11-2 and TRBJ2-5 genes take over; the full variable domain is EAGVAQSPRYKIIEKRQSVAFWCNPISGHATLYWYQQILGQGPKLLIQFQNNGVVDDSQLPKDRFSAERLKGVDSTLKIQPAKLEDSAVYLCASSLEASIQETQYFGPGTRLLVL.